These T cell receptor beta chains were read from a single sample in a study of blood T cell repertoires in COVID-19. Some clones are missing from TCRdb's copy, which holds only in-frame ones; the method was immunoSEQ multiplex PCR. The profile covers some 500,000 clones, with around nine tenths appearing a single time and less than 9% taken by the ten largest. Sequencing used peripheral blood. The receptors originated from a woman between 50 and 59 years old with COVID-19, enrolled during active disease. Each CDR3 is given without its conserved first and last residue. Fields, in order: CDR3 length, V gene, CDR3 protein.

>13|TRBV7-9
ASSADSSGANVLT
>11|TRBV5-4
ASSLGGNYGYT
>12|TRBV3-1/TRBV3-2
ATTAGGQTYEQY
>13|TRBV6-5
ASSYSWGENTEAF
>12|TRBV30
AWNTGLWGTEAF
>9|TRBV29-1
SVGRGETQY
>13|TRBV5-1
ASTRGQGDNSPLH
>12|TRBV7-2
ASSLDGGTYEQY
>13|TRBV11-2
ASSLGPLSNYGYT
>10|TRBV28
ASSLYPREQY
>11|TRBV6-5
ASSTTENTEAF
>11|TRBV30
AWGQGFSYEQY
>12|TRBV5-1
ASSLPGQNPPWD
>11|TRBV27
ASSLFPGNGYT
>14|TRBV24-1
ATSDQGQGAGNEQF
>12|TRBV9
ASSVTVQGDTQY
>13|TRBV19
ASRPRGATNEKLF
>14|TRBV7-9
ASSPQGLPSGNTIY
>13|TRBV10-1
ASSPGGANTGELF
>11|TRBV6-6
ASRRDRNTEAF
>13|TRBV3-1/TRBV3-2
ASSRPGLNGNTIY
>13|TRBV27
ASSFRSSSYNEQF
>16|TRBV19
ASSIVALEAGKYNEQF
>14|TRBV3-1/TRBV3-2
ASSQDMASGANEQF
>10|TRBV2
ASGQFTAEAF
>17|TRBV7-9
ASSSTRGWTFVSGNTIY
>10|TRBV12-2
ASRLTGAEQY
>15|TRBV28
ASSRFGGTRDRSPLH
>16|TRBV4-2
ASSQDERSGGRPGEQY
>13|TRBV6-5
ASSPRTGEPYGYT
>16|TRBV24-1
ATSEPPGSGTGGEKLF
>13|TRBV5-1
ASSSPGQDNEKLF
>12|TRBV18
ASSLDRINQPQH
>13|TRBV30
AWSTGSPYNSPLH
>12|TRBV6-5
ASSYEDRNNEQF
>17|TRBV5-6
ASSKIGLAGAQFTDTQY
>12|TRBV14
ASSQDYGRREQY
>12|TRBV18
ASSPTGSKTEAF
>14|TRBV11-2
ASRRIPGQGSYEQY
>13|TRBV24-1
ATSDPGTSTDTQY
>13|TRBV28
ASSLSGGNGKEQF
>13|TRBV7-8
ASSAQPGGGDGYT
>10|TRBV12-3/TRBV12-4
ASSIHRQPLH
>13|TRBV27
ASSSGTGFNEKLF
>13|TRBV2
ASSEGGRVEQPQH
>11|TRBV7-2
ASSSVAINEQF
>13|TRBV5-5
ASSLEGERANVLT
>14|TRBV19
ASSMDRQYYNSPLH
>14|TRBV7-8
ASSLPAESLREKLF
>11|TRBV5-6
ASSLGPQGGYT
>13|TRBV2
ASRQGAFSNQPQH
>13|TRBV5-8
ASSLAPTSVNEQF
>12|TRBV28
ASSFDRGNTEAF
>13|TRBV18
ASSPFSEQNTEAF
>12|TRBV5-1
ASSPTGVGNTIY
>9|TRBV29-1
SATWTGVAF
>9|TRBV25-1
ASSWGDEQF
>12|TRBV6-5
ASSFRQGSWEQY
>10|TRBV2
ASSPRTSAWY
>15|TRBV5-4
ASSLALPGQGAKGYT